Following are 23 T cell receptor beta chains from one sample sequenced in a study of T-cell reconstitution after alpha-beta-depleted transplantation in children. Using unique molecular identifiers, the investigators prepared the TCRbeta library. One entry per CDR3 protein, called by TCRdb with MiXCR from the PCR reads. The sample lists fewer than 450,000 distinct CDR3 sequences; about 16% were seen once. Material: PBMCs, mostly from graft donor cells, obtained 360 days after TCRalphabeta/CD19-depleted stem cell transplant. The receptors derive from a male patient aged 2-10 years who had a stem cell transplant for acute lymphoblastic leukemia, so the T cells may come from the graft donor.

This clonotype was seen repeatedly, ten times or more. The chain uses TRBV30 and TRBJ2-1; 13 bases match TRBD2. Germline CDR1 reads GTSNPN; CDR2 reads SVGIG (reference sequence). V lost 1 base, J lost 2 bases, and 8 bases stayed unmatched. The CDR3 totals 18 residues. The CDR3 here is CAWSGTSGSPYPYNEQFF. The CDR3 coding sequence is TGTGCCTGGAGTGGGACTAGCGGGAGCCCCTATCCCTACAATGAGCAGTTCTTC.

This clonotype has only a few counts. The chain employs TRBV11-2 and TRBJ2-1; D remains unclear. V lost 2 bases and J 7 bases, leaving 15 bases between the germline ends. This CDR3 contains 15 residues. Germline V gene sequence: CDR1 SGHAT, CDR2 FQNNGV. As DNA, the CDR3 is TGTGCCAGCAGCTTAAGAGCCGGTAGTCCAAATGAGCAGTTCTTC. Its protein product is CASSLRAGSPNEQFF.

This clonotype was detected only a few times. The chain recombines TRBV7-3 with TRBJ2-3; 9 nucleotides line up with TRBD2. The CDR3 has 16 amino acids. With 4 bases clipped from V and 6 bases from J, the junction kept 11 bases outside the gene matches. Germline loops: CDR1 SGHTA, CDR2 FQGTGA. CDR3 sequence: CASSSWGSGRVDTQYF. In nucleotides, the CDR3 is TGTGCCAGCAGCTCTTGGGGTAGCGGGAGAGTGGATACGCAGTATTTT.

This clonotype was counted between two and nine times. The chain employs TRBV28 and TRBJ1-2; 7 bases match TRBD1. The J segment lost 2 bases and the V segment lost 5 bases, leaving 2 bases of the junction unmatched. Germline CDR1 is MDHEN and CDR2 is SYDVKM. The CDR3 has 13 residues. This chain's CDR3 is CASSTRGNYGYTF. CDR3 nucleotide sequence: TGTGCCAGCAGTACCAGGGGGAACTATGGCTACACCTTC.

This clonotype appeared a few times. The rearrangement links TRBV14 to TRBJ2-1; 9 positions match TRBD1. V was clipped by 4 bases and J by 2 bases; unmatched bases: 3. The germline V gene encodes CDR1 SGHDN and CDR2 FVKESK. The CDR3 totals 15 residues. This CDR3 reads CASSPYRGPYNEQFF. CDR3 sequence (DNA): TGTGCCAGCAGCCCTTACAGGGGGCCCTACAATGAGCAGTTCTTC. Full variable domain (outside the CDR3, taken from reference TRBV14 and TRBJ2-1): EAGVTQFPSHSVIEKGQTVTLRCDPISGHDNLYWYRRVMGKEIKFLLHFVKESKQDESGMPNNRFLAERTGGTYSTLKVQPAELEDSGVYFCASSPYRGPYNEQFFGPGTRLTVL.

This chain connects TRBV7-2 to TRBJ2-2, with 14 bases identical to TRBD2. Germline V gives CDR1 SGHTA, CDR2 FQGNSA. The CDR3 loop spans 20 amino acids. V shed 3 bases, J shed 3 bases, and the junction held 12 bases outside the gene matches. CDR3 sequence: CASSLLGGLAGVKDTGELFF. The CDR3 DNA reads TGTGCCAGCAGCTTGTTGGGGGGACTAGCGGGAGTGAAGGACACCGGGGAGCTGTTTTTT. Filled out from reference TRBV7-2 and TRBJ2-2, the complete variable domain reads GAGVSQSPSNKVTEKGKDVELRCDPISGHTALYWYRQSLGQGLEFLIYFQGNSAPDKSGLPSDRFSAERTGGSVSTLTIQRTQQEDSAVYLCASSLLGGLAGVKDTGELFFGEGSRLTVL.

A few counts support this clonotype. This sequence joins TRBV12-3 or TRBV12-4 and TRBJ1-5; 7 nucleotides align to TRBD1. The ends lost 6 bases at V and 9 bases at J; junction bases unmatched: 11. The CDR3 totals 14 residues. CDR3 residues: CASSDRVKSPPQHF. In nucleotides, the CDR3 is TGTGCCAGCAGCGACAGGGTGAAGTCACCGCCCCAGCATTTT.

This clonotype has a count of ten or more. CDR3 sequence (DNA): TGTGCCAGCAGCCGACTAGCGGGACTCAACAATGAGCAGTTCTTC. Amino acid sequence: CASSRLAGLNNEQFF. The chain couples TRBV11-2 to TRBJ2-1; 11 nucleotides agree with TRBD2. The length of the CDR3 is 15 residues. The V segment lost 5 bases and the J segment 5 bases; nucleotides outside the gene matches: 5. Germline CDR1 and CDR2: SGHAT and FQNNGV.

This clonotype showed up just a few times. CDR3 DNA: TGCAGCGTTCTTTTTAATAGCGGGCCCCCGGGGCAGTTCTTC. Its translation: CSVLFNSGPPGQFF. The chain employs TRBV29-1 and TRBJ2-1, with 7 bases aligning to TRBD2. CDR3 length: 14 amino acids. Germline V CDR1 and CDR2: SQVTM, ANQGSEA. V trimming: 5 bases; J trimming: 12 bases; junction bases outside the gene matches: 16.

This clonotype was recorded a few times. V usage is TRBV7-6 and J usage is TRBJ2-1; 10 bases are a match to TRBD2. The CDR3 consists of 15 residues. CDR1 is SGHVS and CDR2 is FNYEAQ in the germline V gene. Trimming cost V 5 bases and J 9 bases; bases outside gene matches: 10. The DNA of the CDR3 is TGTGCCAGCAGCCCCCGGCTAGCGGGAGTTGGTGAGCAGTTCTTC. Amino acid sequence: CASSPRLAGVGEQFF. The full variable domain, rest sourced from reference TRBV7-6 and TRBJ2-1, is GAGVSQSPRYKVTKRGQDVALRCDPISGHVSLYWYRQALGQGPEFLTYFNYEAQQDKSGLPNDRFSAERPEGSISTLTIQRTEQRDSAMYRCASSPRLAGVGEQFFGPGTRLTVL.

CDR3 DNA: TGCGCCAGCGGGCAGGAAGCTTCCTACGAGCAGTACTTC. Protein sequence: CASGQEASYEQYF. This chain uses TRBV5-1 with TRBJ2-7, with D hard to call. The CDR3 spans 13 residues. Trimming took off 7 bases at V and 1 base at J, with 12 bases between the two ends. In germline, CDR1 is SGHRS, CDR2 YFSETQ.

The sample holds a few counts of this clonotype. The CDR3 sequence is CASSQIPGTSVFYEQYF. CDR3 DNA sequence: TGCGCCAGCAGCCAAATACCCGGGACTAGCGTCTTCTACGAGCAGTACTTC. The chain employs TRBV4-1 and TRBJ2-7; 10 bases match TRBD2. Germline V gene sequence: CDR1 MGHRA, CDR2 YSYEKL. The CDR3 spans 17 residues. With V trimmed by 2 bases and J by 3 bases, 10 bases remained unmatched.

V and J are TRBV12-3 or TRBV12-4 and TRBJ2-1; 16 bases fit TRBD2. This CDR3 spans 20 amino acids. Trimming at V came to 6 bases and at J to 8 bases, leaving 19 bases not matched to a gene. The CDR3 is CASSSRAGTSGRAASDEQFF. The CDR3 DNA reads as TGTGCCAGCAGCTCGAGGGCCGGGACTAGCGGGAGGGCCGCGTCCGATGAGCAGTTCTTC.

The table lists this clonotype with a few counts. This chain joins TRBV28 and TRBJ2-7; D unresolved. Looked up from germline, CDR1 is MDHEN and CDR2 is SYDVKM. CDR3 length: 14 residues. The germline V and J ends were trimmed by 6 bases and 6 bases, with 18 bases remaining between them. The CDR3 region is CASSTPVKYPEQYF. CDR3 sequence (DNA): TGTGCCAGCAGCACCCCCGTAAAATATCCCGAGCAGTACTTC.

The CDR3: CASSFPSGNTIYF. The DNA for the CDR3 is TGTGCCAGCAGTTTCCCCTCTGGAAACACCATATATTTT. The genes are TRBV28 and TRBJ1-3, with D unclear. Trimming cost V 3 bases and J 0 bases, with 3 bases left between them. CDR3 size: 13 residues. The V gene's germline CDR1 is MDHEN and CDR2 SYDVKM.

This clonotype was seen only a few times. CDR3 sequence (DNA): TGTGCCAGCAGCTTATTGCAGTTTGAGGGGTGGAGCACAGATACGCAGTATTTT. Residues: CASSLLQFEGWSTDTQYF. The genes are TRBV11-1 and TRBJ2-3; the D gene could be TRBD1 or TRBD2 (5 bases each). The CDR3 covers 18 residues. V lost 2 bases and J lost 0, with 18 bases in between. Looked up from germline, CDR1 is SGHAT and CDR2 is FQDESV (reference sequence).

A few counts support this clonotype. The genes are TRBV10-3 and TRBJ2-6; 9 bases fit TRBD1. The length of the CDR3 is 20 residues. Germline-derived CDR1 and CDR2 are ENHRY and SYGVKD. Germline trimming cut 5 bases from V and 0 bases from J; bases unmatched to any gene: 14. In DNA, the CDR3 is TGTGCCATCAGTAAAAGGACAGGGGCGCGGTCAAGCTCTGGGGCCAACGTCCTGACTTTC. As protein: CAISKRTGARSSSGANVLTF.

This clonotype was seen ten or more times. This chain links TRBV12-3 or TRBV12-4 with TRBJ2-1; D ambiguous. CDR3 length: 13 amino acids. The V gene lost 7 bases and the J gene lost 3 bases, with 10 bases spanning the gap. The CDR3 loop is CASTRRFYNEQFF. The CDR3 nucleotides are TGTGCCAGCACCAGGCGGTTCTACAATGAGCAGTTCTTC.

This chain connects TRBV10-2 to TRBJ2-4, with D perhaps being TRBD1 or TRBD2 (6 bases each). Germline-derived CDR1 and CDR2 are WSHSY and SAAADI. This CDR3 has 10 amino acids. Trimming removed 10 bases at V and 15 bases at J, with 16 bases between. CDR3: CATGTGGRYF. Here the CDR3 DNA reads TGCGCCACCGGGACCGGGGGCCGGTACTTC.

There are a few counts of this clonotype. This chain connects TRBV12-3 or TRBV12-4 to TRBJ1-2; tentatively, D is TRBD1 (6 bases). The V gene lost 7 bases and the J gene lost 4 bases, with 19 bases spanning the gap. This CDR3 is built from 15 residues. The CDR3 region is CASTLDRGQFYGYTF. In DNA form, the CDR3 reads TGTGCCAGCACCCTCGACCGAGGACAGTTCTATGGCTACACCTTC.

This clonotype turned up a few times. CDR3 DNA sequence: TGTGCCAGCAGCCAAGTGTCACGCGGGGGTGAGCAGTTCTTC. As protein: CASSQVSRGGEQFF. This sequence joins TRBV4-2 and TRBJ2-1, with 7 bases identical to TRBD2. Per the germline V gene, CDR1 is LGHNA and CDR2 is YNFKEQ. This CDR3 has 14 amino acids. V trimming: 1 base; J trimming: 9 bases; junction bases outside the gene matches: 6.

The chain has TRBV11-3 and TRBJ1-5; D gene ambiguous. V lost 7 bases to trimming and J lost 1 base, with 11 bases between them. Germline values: CDR1 SGHNT, CDR2 YENEEA. The CDR3 loop spans 14 amino acids. This chain's CDR3 is CASTRPGSNQPQHF. The CDR3 DNA reads TGTGCCAGCACCCGGCCGGGGAGCAATCAGCCCCAGCATTTT. The variable domain in full, completed from reference TRBV11-3 and TRBJ1-5, reads EAGVVQSPRYKIIEKKQPVAFWCNPISGHNTLYWYLQNLGQGPELLIRYENEEAVDDSQLPKDRFSAERLKGVDSTLKIQPAELGDSAVYLCASTRPGSNQPQHFGDGTRLSIL.

The chain joins TRBV19 to TRBJ2-7; unclear D gene. CDR3 length: 16 residues. Per germline, CDR1 LNHDA and CDR2 SQIVND (reference sequence). V was clipped by 4 bases and J by 0 bases, with 16 bases between them. The CDR3 DNA reads as TGTGCCAGTAGTACTTTACCCGGTCTAGGCTCCTACGAGCAGTACTTC. This encodes CASSTLPGLGSYEQYF.